This TCR beta chain was obtained from a study of T-cell reconstitution after alpha-beta-depleted transplantation in children. Unique molecular identifiers featured in how the TCRbeta library was prepared. In TCRdb, the PCR reads were re-called with MiXCR into one record per CDR3 protein. The data contain fewer than 200,000 distinct CDR3 sequences, about 6.3% of them seen just once; the ten biggest clones take up approximately 3%. The CDR3 has 17 residues. The V and J ends lost 4 bases and 1 base, in that order; junction bases with no gene match: 11. Germline V CDR1 and CDR2: MNHNS, SASEGT. This clonotype has a count of ten or more.

This clonotype was obtained from a human donor who donated a stem cell graft to a child with Wiskott-Aldrich syndrome. The chain carries TRBV6-1 and TRBJ1-1; the match to TRBD1 covers 8 bases. Sequencing was performed on PBMCs from the stem cell graft donor, taken from the stem cell graft. CDR3 DNA: TGTGCCAGCAGTGGTAACCCAGGGGGCTTGGGGAACACTGAAGCTTTCTTT. This translates into CASSGNPGGLGNTEAFF.